The clone carrying this TCR beta chain has at least ten counts. Its target is not known. The time point denotes: newly diagnosed GD, antithyroid drugs for less than 3 months. PBMC-extracted RNA yielded the TCR library. This sample is part of a study of regulatory T cells in long-lasting Graves disease. Study results and caveats: Graves' patients with persistent disease showed TCR diversity lower than patients newly diagnosed.

The authors built TCR beta libraries using iRepertoire HTBI primers and Arm-PCR of CDR3 regions. Each CDR3 protein gets one entry after TCRdb re-called the multiplex PCR reads with MiXCR. Of hundreds of thousands of distinct CDR3 sequences detected, under 20% appear once; the ten largest clones hold more than 30%. The source is a female donor with Graves disease. The source was peripheral blood mononuclear cells (PBMCs), collected at new diagnosis, from a patient treated with antithyroid drugs.

In DNA form, the CDR3 reads TGTGCCAGCAGCCCCTCCGACAGGCCAGATACGCAGTATTTT. Translation gives CASSPSDRPDTQYF. The chain has TRBV12-3 or TRBV12-4 and TRBJ2-3; D perhaps matches TRBD1 (6 bases). This CDR3 is built from 14 residues. V shed 6 bases and J shed 4 bases, with 14 bases lying between them.